This T cell receptor (beta chain) was identified in a study of blood T cell repertoires in COVID-19. Background on the study: Samples of COVID-19 (acute and convalescent) were obtained from the United States, Italy and Spain. In each case, the material was cDNA or gDNA derived from T cells, B-cell-depleted T cells, or PBMCs.

Source study methods: Reference gene primer amplification yielded estimated nucleated cell counts. TCRdb keeps only in-frame clones here, not all; method: immunoSEQ multiplex PCR. D and trimming come from the DNA, and the V and J calls and clone size come from that table. Of around 70,000 clones listed, around nine tenths are singletons. Trimming took 5 bases from V and 10 from J; bases not matched to a gene: 8. This CDR3 comprises 13 residues. Germline V gene data show CDR1 as MNHEY and CDR2 as SVGEGT. The rearrangement joins TRBV6-2 or TRBV6-3 to TRBJ1-5; TRBD1 aligns across 7 bases. The sample consisted of peripheral blood. The receptor was derived from a man over 45 with acute or convalescent COVID-19. The CDR3 reads CASSAQGYGPQHF. CDR3 bases: TGTGCCAGCAGTGCACAGGGGTATGGTCCCCAGCATTTT.